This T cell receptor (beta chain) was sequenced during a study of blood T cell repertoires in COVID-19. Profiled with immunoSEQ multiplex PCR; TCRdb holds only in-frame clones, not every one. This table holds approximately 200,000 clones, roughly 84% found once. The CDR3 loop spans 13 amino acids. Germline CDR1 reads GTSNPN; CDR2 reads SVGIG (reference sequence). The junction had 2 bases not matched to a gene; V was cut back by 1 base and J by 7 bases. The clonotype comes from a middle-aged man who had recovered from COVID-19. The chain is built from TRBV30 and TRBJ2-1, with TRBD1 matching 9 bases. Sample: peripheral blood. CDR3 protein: CAWSGTGENEQFF. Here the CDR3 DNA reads TGTGCCTGGAGTGGGACAGGGGAGAATGAGCAGTTCTTC.